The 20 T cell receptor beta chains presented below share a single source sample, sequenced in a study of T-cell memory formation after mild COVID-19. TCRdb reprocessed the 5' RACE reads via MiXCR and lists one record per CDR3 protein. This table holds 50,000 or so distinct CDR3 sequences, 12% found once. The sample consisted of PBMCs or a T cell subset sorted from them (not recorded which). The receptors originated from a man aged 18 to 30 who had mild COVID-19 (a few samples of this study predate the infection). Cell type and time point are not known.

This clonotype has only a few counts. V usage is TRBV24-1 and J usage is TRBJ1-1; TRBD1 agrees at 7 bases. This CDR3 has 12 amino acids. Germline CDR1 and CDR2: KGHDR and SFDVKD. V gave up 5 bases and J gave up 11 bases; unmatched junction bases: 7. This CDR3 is CATSAVTGNAFF. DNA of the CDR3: TGTGCCACCAGTGCTGTGACAGGGAACGCTTTCTTT.

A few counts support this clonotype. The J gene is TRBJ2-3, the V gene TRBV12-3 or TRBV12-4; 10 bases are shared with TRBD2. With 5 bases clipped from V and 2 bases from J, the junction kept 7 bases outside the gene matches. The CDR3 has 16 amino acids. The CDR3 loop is CASSIWTSGVTDTQYF. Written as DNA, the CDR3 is TGTGCCAGCAGTATCTGGACTAGCGGAGTCACAGATACGCAGTATTTT.

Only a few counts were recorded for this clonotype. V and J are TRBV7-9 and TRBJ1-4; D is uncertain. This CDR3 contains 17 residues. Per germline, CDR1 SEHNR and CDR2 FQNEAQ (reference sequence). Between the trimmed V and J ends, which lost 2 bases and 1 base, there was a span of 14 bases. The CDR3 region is CASSLFKGSLTNEKLFF. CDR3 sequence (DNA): TGTGCCAGCAGCTTATTTAAGGGCAGCCTAACTAATGAAAAACTGTTTTTT.

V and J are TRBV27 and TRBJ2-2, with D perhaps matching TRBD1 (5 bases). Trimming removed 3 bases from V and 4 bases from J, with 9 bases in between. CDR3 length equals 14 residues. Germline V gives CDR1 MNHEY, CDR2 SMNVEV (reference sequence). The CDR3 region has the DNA TGTGCCAGCAGTTTCCAGGGTATCACCGGGGAGCTGTTTTTT. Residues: CASSFQGITGELFF.

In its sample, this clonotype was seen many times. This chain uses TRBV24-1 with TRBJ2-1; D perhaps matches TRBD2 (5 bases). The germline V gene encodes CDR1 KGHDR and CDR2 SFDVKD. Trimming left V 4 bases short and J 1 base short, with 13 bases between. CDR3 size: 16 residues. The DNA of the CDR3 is TGTGCCACCAGTGACCGGGGAGCCAGGTCCTACAATGAGCAGTTCTTC. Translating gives CATSDRGARSYNEQFF.

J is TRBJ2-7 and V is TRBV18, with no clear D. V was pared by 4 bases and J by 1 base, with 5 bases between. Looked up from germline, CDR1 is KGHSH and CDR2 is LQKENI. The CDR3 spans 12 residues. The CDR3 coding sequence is TGTGCCAGCTCACAGGATTCCTACGAGCAGTACTTC. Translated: CASSQDSYEQYF.

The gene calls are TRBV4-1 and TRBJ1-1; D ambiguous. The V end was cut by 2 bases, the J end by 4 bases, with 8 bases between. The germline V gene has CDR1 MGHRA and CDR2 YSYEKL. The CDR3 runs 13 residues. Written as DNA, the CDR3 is TGCGCCAGCAGCCAAAGGGAAATCACTGAAGCTTTCTTT. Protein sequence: CASSQREITEAFF.

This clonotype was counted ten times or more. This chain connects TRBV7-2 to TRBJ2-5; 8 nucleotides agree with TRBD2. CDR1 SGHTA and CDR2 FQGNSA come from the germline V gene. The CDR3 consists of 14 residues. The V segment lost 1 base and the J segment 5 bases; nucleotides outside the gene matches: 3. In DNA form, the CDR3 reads TGTGCCAGCAGCTTAGGACTAGCGAGGGAGACCCAGTACTTC. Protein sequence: CASSLGLARETQYF.

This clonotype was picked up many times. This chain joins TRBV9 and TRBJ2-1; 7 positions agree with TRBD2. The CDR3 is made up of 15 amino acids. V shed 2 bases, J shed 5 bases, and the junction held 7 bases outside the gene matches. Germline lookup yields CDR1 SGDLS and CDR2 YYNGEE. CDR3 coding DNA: TGTGCCAGCAGCGTGACAGCGGGGCCAAACAATGAGCAGTTCTTC. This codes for CASSVTAGPNNEQFF.

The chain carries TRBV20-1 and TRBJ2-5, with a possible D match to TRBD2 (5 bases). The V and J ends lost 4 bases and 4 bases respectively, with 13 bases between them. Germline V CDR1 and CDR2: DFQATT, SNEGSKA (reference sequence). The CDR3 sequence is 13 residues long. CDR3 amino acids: CSATMGRGETQYF. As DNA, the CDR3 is TGCAGTGCTACTATGGGGAGAGGAGAGACCCAGTACTTC.

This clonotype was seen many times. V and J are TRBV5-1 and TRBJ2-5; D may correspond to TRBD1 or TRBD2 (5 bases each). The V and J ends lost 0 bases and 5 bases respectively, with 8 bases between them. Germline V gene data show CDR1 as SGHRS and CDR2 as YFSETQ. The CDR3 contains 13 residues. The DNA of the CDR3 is TGCGCCAGCAGCTTGGAAGGGGACGAGACCCAGTACTTC. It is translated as CASSLEGDETQYF. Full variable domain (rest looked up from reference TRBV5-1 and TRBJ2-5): KAGVTQTPRYLIKTRGQQVTLSCSPISGHRSVSWYQQTPGQGLQFLFEYFSETQRNKGNFPGRFSGRQFSNSRSEMNVSTLELGDSALYLCASSLEGDETQYFGPGTRLLVL.

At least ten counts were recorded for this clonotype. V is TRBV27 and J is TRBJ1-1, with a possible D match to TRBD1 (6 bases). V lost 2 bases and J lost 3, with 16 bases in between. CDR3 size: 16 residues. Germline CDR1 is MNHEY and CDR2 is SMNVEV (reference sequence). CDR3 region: CASSLGPGEVYTEAFF. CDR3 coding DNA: TGTGCCAGCAGTTTAGGGCCAGGGGAGGTGTACACTGAAGCTTTCTTT.

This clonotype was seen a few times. CDR3 protein: CSAGRTEAFF. The CDR3 DNA follows: TGCAGTGCTGGAAGGACTGAAGCTTTCTTT. The V call is TRBV20-1, the J call TRBJ1-1; D is undetermined. V was clipped by 5 bases and J by 5 bases, with 6 bases between them. Looked up from germline, CDR1 is DFQATT and CDR2 is SNEGSKA (reference sequence). This CDR3 contains 10 residues.

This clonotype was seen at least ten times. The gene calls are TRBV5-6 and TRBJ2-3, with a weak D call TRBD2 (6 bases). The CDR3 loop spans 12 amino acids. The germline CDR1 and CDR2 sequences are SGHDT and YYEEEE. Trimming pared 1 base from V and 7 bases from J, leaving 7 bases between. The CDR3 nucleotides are TGTGCCAGCAGCTTGCGGGACTATACGCAGTATTTT. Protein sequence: CASSLRDYTQYF.

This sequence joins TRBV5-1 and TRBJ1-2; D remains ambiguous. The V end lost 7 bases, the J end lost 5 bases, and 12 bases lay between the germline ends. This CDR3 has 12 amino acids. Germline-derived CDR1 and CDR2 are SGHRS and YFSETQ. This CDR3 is CASSKFLYGYTF. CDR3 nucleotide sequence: TGCGCCAGCTCCAAGTTTCTATATGGCTACACCTTC. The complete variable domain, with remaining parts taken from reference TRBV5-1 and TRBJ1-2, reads KAGVTQTPRYLIKTRGQQVTLSCSPISGHRSVSWYQQTPGQGLQFLFEYFSETQRNKGNFPGRFSGRQFSNSRSEMNVSTLELGDSALYLCASSKFLYGYTFGSGTRLTVV.

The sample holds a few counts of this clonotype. This CDR3 reads CASSLVTAVGRGRSPLHF. The CDR3 DNA reads as TGTGCCAGCAGCTTAGTAACGGCGGTCGGGCGGGGCCGTTCACCCCTCCACTTT. The chain uses TRBV7-2 and TRBJ1-6; a possible D gene is TRBD1 (5 bases). Germline CDR1 and CDR2: SGHTA and FQGNSA. This CDR3 is built from 18 residues. V was clipped by 1 base and J by 9 bases, with 22 bases between them.

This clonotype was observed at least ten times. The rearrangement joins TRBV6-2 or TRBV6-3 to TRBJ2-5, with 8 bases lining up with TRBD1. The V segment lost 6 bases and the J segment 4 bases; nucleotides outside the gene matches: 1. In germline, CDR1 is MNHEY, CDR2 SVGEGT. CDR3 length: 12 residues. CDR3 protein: CASSGTGETQYF. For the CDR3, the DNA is TGTGCCAGCAGCGGGACAGGAGAGACCCAGTACTTC.

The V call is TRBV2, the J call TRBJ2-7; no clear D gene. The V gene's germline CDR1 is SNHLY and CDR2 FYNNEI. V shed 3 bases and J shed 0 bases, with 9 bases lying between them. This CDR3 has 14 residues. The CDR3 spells CASSDLWSSYEQYV. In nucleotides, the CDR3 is TGTGCCAGCAGTGACCTATGGAGCTCCTACGAGCAGTACGTC.

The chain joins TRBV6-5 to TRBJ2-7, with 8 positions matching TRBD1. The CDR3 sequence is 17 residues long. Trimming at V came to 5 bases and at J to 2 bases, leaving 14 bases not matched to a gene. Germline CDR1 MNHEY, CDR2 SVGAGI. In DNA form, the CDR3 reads TGTGCCAGCAGTCCTTCTCCCGGCAGGGGGCAGACCTACGAGCAGTACGTC. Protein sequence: CASSPSPGRGQTYEQYV.

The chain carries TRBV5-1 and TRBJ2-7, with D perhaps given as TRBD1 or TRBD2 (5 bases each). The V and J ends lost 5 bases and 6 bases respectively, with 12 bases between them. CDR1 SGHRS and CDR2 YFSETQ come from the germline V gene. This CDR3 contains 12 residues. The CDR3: CASSPTRGEQYF. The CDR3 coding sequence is TGCGCCAGCAGTCCTACTAGGGGCGAGCAGTACTTC. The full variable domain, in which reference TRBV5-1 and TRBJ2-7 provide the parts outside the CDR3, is KAGVTQTPRYLIKTRGQQVTLSCSPISGHRSVSWYQQTPGQGLQFLFEYFSETQRNKGNFPGRFSGRQFSNSRSEMNVSTLELGDSALYLCASSPTRGEQYFGPGTRLTVT.